These T cell receptor beta chains were read from a single sample in a study of T cell changes during pregnancy in multiple sclerosis. Sequenced by immunoSEQ multiplex PCR; TCRdb stores in-frame clones only, minus some. The data hold about 34,000 clones, with about nine tenths observed a single time. Specimen: CD8+ T cells from peripheral blood mononuclear cells, collected before pregnancy. The receptors here all came from a female donor with multiple sclerosis, enrolled in a pregnancy study. Both conserved end residues are part of each CDR3. The D gene is left open where the match is weak. Rows give clone size only sometimes, using once, few, many, or a class for an expanded clone.

j_gene,v_gene,abundance,d_gene,CDR3nt,CDR3aa
TRBJ1-1,TRBV7-7,-,-,TGTGCCAGCAGCTCCTATTTGAACACTGAAGCTTTCTTT,CASSSYLNTEAFF
TRBJ1-5,TRBV15,-,-,TGTGCCACCAGCAGAGATCGGGGGAGGAATCAGCCCCAGCATTTT,CATSRDRGRNQPQHF
TRBJ2-1,TRBV4-3,once,-,TGCGCCAGCAGCTCCACCCAACTAGAATACAATGAGCAGTTCTTC,CASSSTQLEYNEQFF
TRBJ2-1,TRBV5-1,-,TRBD2,TGCGCCAGCAGCCTTGATCCCGGGACTAGCTTGTTCCATGAGCAGTTCTTC,CASSLDPGTSLFHEQFF
TRBJ1-5,TRBV7-9,-,-,TGTGCCAGCAGCTTAGACGGGGAACCCAATCAGCCCCAGCATTTT,CASSLDGEPNQPQHF
TRBJ2-7,TRBV2,-,-,TGTGCCAGCAGCCTCCGGGACAACTCCTACGAGCAGTACTTC,CASSLRDNSYEQYF
TRBJ2-7,TRBV28,-,-,TGTGCCAGCAGCACCCCTGGACTGGCATCATACGAGCAGTACTTC,CASSTPGLASYEQYF
TRBJ2-7,TRBV4-3,-,-,TGCGCCAGCAGCCAAGATAGCCGCTACGAGCAGTACTTC,CASSQDSRYEQYF
TRBJ1-1,TRBV27,-,-,TGTGCCAGCAGTCCCCCTACAGGGATTGAAGCTTTCTTT,CASSPPTGIEAFF
TRBJ1-2,TRBV11-2,medium-sized,-,TGTGCCAGCAGCTCAGGGTCCCAAGGTGGCTACACCTTC,CASSSGSQGGYTF
TRBJ2-3,TRBV27,-,-,TGTGCCAGCCGAACTATGCAGAGGACAGATACGCAGTATTTT,CASRTMQRTDTQYF
TRBJ2-1,TRBV7-6,once,TRBD2,TGTGCCAGCAGCAAAACTCTAGCGGGAATGCAGAATGAGCAGTTCTTC,CASSKTLAGMQNEQFF
TRBJ1-2,TRBV27,-,-,TGTGCCAGCAGTTCCTGGGGCCAAATAACTAACTATGGCTACACCTTC,CASSSWGQITNYGYTF
TRBJ2-1,TRBV19,-,TRBD2,TGTGCCAGTAGTACCGGGACTAGGAGGGACAATGAGCAGTTCTTC,CASSTGTRRDNEQFF
TRBJ2-1,TRBV27,-,TRBD2,TGTGCCAGCAGTACCACTCTAGCGGGGGCCTACAATGAGCAGTTCTTC,CASSTTLAGAYNEQFF
TRBJ1-1,TRBV18,few,-,TGTGCCAGCTCACCGGCGGGCACTGAAGCTTTCTTT,CASSPAGTEAFF
TRBJ2-2,TRBV19,few,TRBD2,TGTGCCAGTACCCGGTTTAGCGGGTTGGCCGGGGAGCTGTTTTTT,CASTRFSGLAGELFF
TRBJ2-7,TRBV7-8,once,-,TGTGCCAGCAGCTTAGAGGTACTAGGCTCCTACGAGCAGTACTTC,CASSLEVLGSYEQYF
TRBJ1-1,TRBV5-8,-,-,TGTGCCAGCAGCTTGAACAGGTGGACGGACACTGAAGCTTTCTTT,CASSLNRWTDTEAFF
TRBJ2-1,TRBV7-3,-,-,TGTGCCAGCCCCCCTGATGAGCAGTTCTTC,CASPPDEQFF
TRBJ2-7,TRBV9,-,TRBD1,TGTGCCAGCAGCGTAGGGACAGGGGTCTACGAGCAGTACTTC,CASSVGTGVYEQYF
TRBJ2-3,TRBV7-2,-,TRBD2,TGTGCCAGCAGCTTAGGGGGCGGGAGTTATACAGATACGCAGTATTTT,CASSLGGGSYTDTQYF
TRBJ2-2,TRBV5-1,-,TRBD1,TGCGCCAGCAGCTGGAGACAGGGGGTCACCGGGGAGCTGTTTTTT,CASSWRQGVTGELFF
TRBJ2-1,TRBV11-2,-,-,TGTGCCAGCAGCTCGACATCGTTCAATGAGCAGTTCTTC,CASSSTSFNEQFF
TRBJ2-7,TRBV12-5,-,TRBD1,TGTGCTAGTGGTTTGAGACAGGGGGCCTACGAGCAGTACTTC,CASGLRQGAYEQYF
TRBJ2-1,TRBV7-9,-,TRBD2,TGTGCCAGCAGGGCCACTAGCGGGAGTTTCTATGAGCAGTTCTTC,CASRATSGSFYEQFF
TRBJ2-5,TRBV7-7,-,TRBD2,TGTGCCAGCAGCTTAGGTGCTAGCGGGAGGGAGACCCAGTACTTC,CASSLGASGRETQYF
TRBJ1-5,TRBV30,-,-,TGTGCCTGGAATGAGGGGGTTTTGCTGCCCCAGCATTTT,CAWNEGVLLPQHF
TRBJ1-2,TRBV4-3,-,TRBD1,TGCGCCAGCAGCCAAGATTGGGGGACAGAACACTATGGCTACACCTTC,CASSQDWGTEHYGYTF
TRBJ1-2,TRBV6-4,-,TRBD1,TGTGCCAGCAGTGACTCGTTCATCAGGGGGGACACTAACTATGGCTACACCTTC,CASSDSFIRGDTNYGYTF
TRBJ1-2,TRBV30,-,TRBD1,TGTGCCTGGGAGGTACGGACAGGGGGGAGCTATGGCTACACCTTC,CAWEVRTGGSYGYTF
TRBJ1-6,TRBV4-3,-,-,TGCGCCAGCAGCCAAGACTGGGCATATCTCAGCTCCTATAATTCACCCCTCCACTTT,CASSQDWAYLSSYNSPLHF
TRBJ1-1,TRBV5-1,-,-,TGCGCCAGCAGCTTGTTCGGGGGGGCCACTGAAGCTTTCTTT,CASSLFGGATEAFF
TRBJ2-2,TRBV19,-,-,TGTGCCAGTAGCCTAGACCCGCCCCACACCGGGGAGCTGTTTTTT,CASSLDPPHTGELFF
TRBJ1-1,TRBV7-2,once,TRBD1,TGTGCCAGCAGCCGGACAGGGAACACTGAAGCTTTCTTT,CASSRTGNTEAFF
TRBJ2-1,TRBV10-2,once,TRBD2,TGCGCCAGCAGCCCCCCCGGGACTAGCATCAATGAGCAGTTCTTC,CASSPPGTSINEQFF
TRBJ2-1,TRBV7-7,once,-,TGTGCCAGCAGCTTAGGGCAGAACTACAATGAGCAGTTCTTC,CASSLGQNYNEQFF
TRBJ2-3,TRBV15,-,TRBD1,TGTGCCACGAAGAGTCCGGGACAGTCCACAGATACGCAGTATTTT,CATKSPGQSTDTQYF
TRBJ2-7,TRBV4-1,-,TRBD2,TGCGCCAGCAGCCAACCGCGGGAGGGTTACCACGAGCAGTACTTC,CASSQPREGYHEQYF
TRBJ2-7,TRBV13,-,TRBD1,TGTGCCAGCAGCTGGGGACAGGGGGCCTACGAGCAGTACTTC,CASSWGQGAYEQYF
TRBJ2-1,TRBV28,-,-,TGTGCCAGCAGCGGACTCGCGGAACCCTACAATGAGCAGTTCTTC,CASSGLAEPYNEQFF
TRBJ2-4,TRBV18,-,-,TGTGCCAGCTCACCACTACGACAAGCCAAAAACATTCAGTACTTC,CASSPLRQAKNIQYF
TRBJ2-7,TRBV7-9,-,-,TGTGCCAGCAGCCGGGTACCCTACGAGCAGTACTTC,CASSRVPYEQYF
TRBJ2-1,TRBV11-2,-,-,TGTGCCAGCAGCCGGGACTCCTACAATGAGCAGTTCTTC,CASSRDSYNEQFF
TRBJ1-2,TRBV7-2,-,TRBD1,TGTGCCAGCAGCTCTTACCAGACAGGGTCGGGTGGCTACACCTTC,CASSSYQTGSGGYTF
TRBJ2-1,TRBV27,-,-,TGTGCCAGCAGTTCCCTGGAGGGACAGCTTAATGAGCAGTTCTTC,CASSSLEGQLNEQFF
TRBJ2-3,TRBV9,-,-,TGTGCCAGCAGCCAGACTAGTTCAGATACGCAGTATTTT,CASSQTSSDTQYF
TRBJ1-5,TRBV7-6,-,TRBD1,TGTGCCAGCAGCTCAAGACAGGGTTTTGGTCAGCCCCAGCATTTT,CASSSRQGFGQPQHF
TRBJ2-1,TRBV27,-,TRBD2,TGTGCCAGCAGCCGCGGGAGTACCTACAATGAGCAGTTCTTC,CASSRGSTYNEQFF
TRBJ1-1,TRBV30,-,TRBD1,TGTGCCTGGAGTCGGGACAGTTGGAACACTGAAGCTTTCTTT,CAWSRDSWNTEAFF
TRBJ1-2,TRBV11-2,-,-,TGTGCCAGCAGCTTAGCTGACAGCACTGGCTATGGCTACACCTTC,CASSLADSTGYGYTF
TRBJ2-1,TRBV7-7,-,TRBD2,TGTGCCAGCAGCGTTGGGACTAGCGGGTACAATGAGCAGTTCTTC,CASSVGTSGYNEQFF
TRBJ2-5,TRBV6-5,-,-,TGTGCCAGCAAAGCAACCCAATCCCAAGAGACCCAGTACTTC,CASKATQSQETQYF
TRBJ2-1,TRBV19,-,-,TGTGCCAGTACCCCCTCGGCGGATTACAATGAGCAGTTCTTC,CASTPSADYNEQFF
TRBJ1-1,TRBV6-5,-,-,TGTGCCAGCAGTTTCGGGGTCGTTAACACTGAAGCTTTCTTT,CASSFGVVNTEAFF